A selection of T cell receptor beta chains follows, all from one sample in a study of blood T cell repertoires in COVID-19. Profiled with immunoSEQ multiplex PCR; TCRdb holds only in-frame clones, not every one. The data hold tens of thousands of clones, with more than 70% observed a single time. Material for sequencing was peripheral blood. These receptors all stem from a man aged 80 or over with acute or convalescent COVID-19. The CDR3 runs from the conserved cysteine through the conserved F or W. The order of the fields is V gene, D gene, J gene, clone size, CDR3 DNA, CDR3 protein. D genes are given only for firm matches. Size is omitted from some rows. Given values are once, few, many or a class for expanded clones.

V: TRBV10-3
D: TRBD1
J: TRBJ2-7
size: .
DNA: TGTGCCATCAGCGGGACAGGGAAAGCCTACGAGCAGTACTTC
CDR3: CAISGTGKAYEQYF

V: TRBV18
D: TRBD2
J: TRBJ2-1
size: .
DNA: TGTGCCAGCTCATCGGGACTAGCGGGAGGGCCTTTAAATGAGCAGTTCTTC
CDR3: CASSSGLAGGPLNEQFF

V: TRBV6-5
D: .
J: TRBJ2-7
size: many
DNA: TGTGCCAGCAGTTACTCTTTGCTTGACTCCCGGGAGCAGTACTTC
CDR3: CASSYSLLDSREQYF

V: TRBV10-3
D: TRBD2
J: TRBJ2-1
size: .
DNA: TGTGCCAGTAAGTTAGCGGGAAAGGGCAATGAGCAGTTCTTC
CDR3: CASKLAGKGNEQFF

V: TRBV4-1
D: TRBD1
J: TRBJ1-2
size: few
DNA: TGCGCCAGCAGCCAAGAGAGGACAGGGCACTATGGCTACACCTTC
CDR3: CASSQERTGHYGYTF

V: TRBV9
D: TRBD1
J: TRBJ2-1
size: .
DNA: TGTGCCAGCAGCGTAGCTTGGGACAGCCCTAATGAGCAGTTCTTC
CDR3: CASSVAWDSPNEQFF

V: TRBV4-2
D: TRBD2
J: TRBJ2-1
size: .
DNA: TGTGCCAGCAGCCAAGTCGGGCGTCGGCTGGCGGGAGGGTTTAATGAGCAGTTCTTC
CDR3: CASSQVGRRLAGGFNEQFF

V: TRBV9
D: .
J: TRBJ1-1
size: .
DNA: TGTGCCAGCAGCTCCCGGGGAGCATTAAACACTGAAGCTTTCTTT
CDR3: CASSSRGALNTEAFF

V: TRBV28
D: TRBD1
J: TRBJ1-2
size: .
DNA: TGTGCCAGCAGTCGGGGCTCCACAGGGGGAAGGCCTCGTGGCTACACCTTC
CDR3: CASSRGSTGGRPRGYTF

V: TRBV12-5
D: TRBD2
J: TRBJ2-1
size: .
DNA: TGTGCTAGTGGTTCCGGACTAGACTACAATGAGCAGTTCTTC
CDR3: CASGSGLDYNEQFF

V: TRBV9
D: TRBD1
J: TRBJ2-1
size: once
DNA: TGTGCCAGCAGCCCAGTGGGGACAGGGTTTTACAATGAGCAGTTCTTC
CDR3: CASSPVGTGFYNEQFF

V: TRBV4-3
D: TRBD2
J: TRBJ2-1
size: .
DNA: TGCGCCAGCAGCCAAGAAGAGACTAGCGGTGGTATTAATGAGCAGTTCTTC
CDR3: CASSQEETSGGINEQFF

V: TRBV10-3
D: .
J: TRBJ2-7
size: .
DNA: TGTGCCATCAGTGAGTACCAGGGCGACGACGAGCAGTACTTC
CDR3: CAISEYQGDDEQYF

V: TRBV7-9
D: .
J: TRBJ1-2
size: .
DNA: TGTGCCAGCAGATCCTCGGTGGGAGCTGACTATGGCTACACCTTC
CDR3: CASRSSVGADYGYTF

V: TRBV6-2/TRBV6-3
D: .
J: TRBJ2-2
size: .
DNA: TGTGCCAGCAGTTTCAATACGGGGGGCGCCGGGGAGCTGTTTTTT
CDR3: CASSFNTGGAGELFF

V: TRBV6-2/TRBV6-3
D: TRBD1
J: TRBJ2-1
size: .
DNA: TGTGCCAGCAGTTATTTAGGGGGACAGGAGCAGTTCTTC
CDR3: CASSYLGGQEQFF

V: TRBV21-1
D: .
J: TRBJ2-5
size: .
DNA: TGTGCCAGCAGCGCGACAGGAAAGGGGACCCAGTACTTC
CDR3: CASSATGKGTQYF

V: TRBV4-1
D: TRBD2
J: TRBJ2-7
size: .
DNA: TGCGCCAGCAGCCGGAGTAGCGGGGAGAGCTACGAGCAGTACTTC
CDR3: CASSRSSGESYEQYF

V: TRBV7-2
D: TRBD2
J: TRBJ2-1
size: .
DNA: TGTGCCAGCAGCCCAACTAGCGGGGGGGCCTCTTACAATGAGCAGTTCTTC
CDR3: CASSPTSGGASYNEQFF

V: TRBV28
D: .
J: TRBJ1-2
size: .
DNA: TGTGCCAGCAGTTTATGGAGAGGGCAGGTCAATTACGGCTACACCTTC
CDR3: CASSLWRGQVNYGYTF

V: TRBV24-1
D: TRBD1
J: TRBJ2-7
size: .
DNA: TGTGCCACCAGTGATCCGGGACAGGGGGCAAACGAGCAGTACTTC
CDR3: CATSDPGQGANEQYF

V: TRBV4-1
D: .
J: TRBJ2-1
size: .
DNA: TGCGCCAGCAGCCAAGTTGCGGCGGGCGTCTCCTACAATGAGCAGTTCTTC
CDR3: CASSQVAAGVSYNEQFF

V: TRBV9
D: TRBD2
J: TRBJ2-3
size: .
DNA: TGTGCCAGCAGCGTAAAGAGCGGGGGGGCCGGTTCAGATACGCAGTATTTT
CDR3: CASSVKSGGAGSDTQYF

V: TRBV7-2
D: TRBD2
J: TRBJ2-7
size: .
DNA: TGTGCCAGCAGCTTAGGTAGCGGGAGGGGATCCTACGAGCAGTACTTC
CDR3: CASSLGSGRGSYEQYF

V: TRBV5-6
D: .
J: TRBJ2-3
size: .
DNA: TGTGCCAGCAGCCTTCGGGGGGCGGGAGACACAGATACGCAGTATTTT
CDR3: CASSLRGAGDTDTQYF

V: TRBV6-6
D: .
J: TRBJ1-2
size: .
DNA: TGTGCCAGCAGTCAGCTAGGACGGGGAGGGAGTGACTATGGCTACACCTTC
CDR3: CASSQLGRGGSDYGYTF

V: TRBV7-9
D: .
J: TRBJ1-2
size: .
DNA: TGTGCCAGCAGCTTAGCAGGGGCGCTCCTTAACTATGGCTACACCTTC
CDR3: CASSLAGALLNYGYTF

V: TRBV6-5
D: TRBD1
J: TRBJ2-7
size: .
DNA: TGTGCCAGCAGTCTTTCCGGGACAGGAGCTTACGAGCAGTACTTC
CDR3: CASSLSGTGAYEQYF

V: TRBV25-1
D: .
J: TRBJ2-6
size: .
DNA: TGTGCCAGCAGTGAGATCAGGTCTGGGGCCAACGTCCTGACTTTC
CDR3: CASSEIRSGANVLTF

V: TRBV7-9
D: .
J: TRBJ1-1
size: .
DNA: TGTGCCAGCAGCTTAGCCCTCGGGGATCCTGAAGCTTTCTTT
CDR3: CASSLALGDPEAFF